The next 26 T cell receptor beta chains were all read from a single sample in a study of cytomegalovirus exposure and HLA in healthy donors (dated by TCRdb to about 2017). The library was made by the immunoSEQ multiplex PCR assay. The multiplex PCR relied on a mix of 60 forward primers for TCR Vbeta segments and 13 reverse primers for TCR Jbeta segments. The clones in this table, taken by TCRdb from immuneACCESS, are in-frame only. Not every clone is retained; where verified, under half of the shortfall comes from an unresolved V gene, and the cause of the rest is unknown. The sample table shows some 140,000 clones, and less than 85% are seen once. The ten top clones hold about 4.3% of the sample. Sequenced material: PBMCs. Source of these receptors: a man younger than 35 in good health and CMV-seropositive.

The chain employs TRBV19 and TRBJ1-5; D is perhaps TRBD1 (6 bases). In germline, CDR1 is LNHDA, CDR2 SQIVND (reference sequence). V lost 7 bases and J lost 1, with 23 bases in between. This CDR3 is built from 18 residues. DNA of the CDR3: TGTGCCAGTACCTCCAAGACGGGGGGGGCTCTAAGCAATCAGCCCCAGCATTTT. Translation: CASTSKTGGALSNQPQHF. Filled out from reference TRBV19 and TRBJ1-5, the complete variable domain reads DGGITQSPKYLFRKEGQNVTLSCEQNLNHDAMYWYRQDPGQGLRLIYYSQIVNDFQKGDIAEGYSVSREKKESFPLTVTSAQKNPTAFYLCASTSKTGGALSNQPQHFGDGTRLSIL.

A note on this clone: The same CDR3 also results from other DNA sequences found in this sample. For the CDR3, the DNA is TGCGCCAGCAGCTTACAGGGGCGGAACACCGGGGAGCTGTTTTTT. Its translation is CASSLQGRNTGELFF. V and J are TRBV5-1 and TRBJ2-2, with TRBD1 identical over 7 bases. CDR1 SGHRS and CDR2 YFSETQ come from the germline V gene. The V segment lost 2 bases and the J segment 1 base; nucleotides outside the gene matches: 2. This CDR3 spans 15 amino acids.

The chain joins TRBV27 to TRBJ2-7; 9 bases agree with TRBD1. There are 16 residues in the CDR3. Per germline, CDR1 MNHEY and CDR2 SMNVEV (reference sequence). V shed 5 bases and J 0 bases; nucleotides not matched to a gene: 8. The CDR3 is CASSPGTGNPSYEQYF. DNA for the CDR3: TGTGCCAGCAGTCCCGGGACAGGGAACCCCTCCTACGAGCAGTACTTC.

V is TRBV6-1 and J is TRBJ1-5, with TRBD1 as a possible D gene (6 bases). Per the germline V gene, CDR1 is MNHNS and CDR2 is SASEGT. Trimming shortened V by 4 bases and J by 7 bases, and 20 bases separated the two germline ends. The CDR3 is 16 amino acids. The DNA of the CDR3 is TGTGCCAGCAGTGGGCCCACTGGACAGTCTCTCCAGCCCCAGCATTTT. This codes for CASSGPTGQSLQPQHF.

J is TRBJ2-1 and V is TRBV7-2; tentative D call: TRBD2 (6 bases). The V gene's germline CDR1 is SGHTA and CDR2 FQGNSA. CDR3 length: 16 residues. V was pared by 1 base and J by 4 bases, with 14 bases between. The CDR3 here is CASSLVRGVGYNEQFF. The CDR3 region has the DNA TGTGCCAGCAGCTTAGTGCGGGGCGTGGGGTACAATGAGCAGTTCTTC. The complete variable domain, with remaining parts taken from reference TRBV7-2 and TRBJ2-1, reads GAGVSQSPSNKVTEKGKDVELRCDPISGHTALYWYRQSLGQGLEFLIYFQGNSAPDKSGLPSDRFSAERTGGSVSTLTIQRTQQEDSAVYLCASSLVRGVGYNEQFFGPGTRLTVL.

This clone was picked up one time. The chain has TRBV7-2 and TRBJ1-2; D may be TRBD1 (5 bases). Germline V gene data show CDR1 as SGHTA and CDR2 as FQGNSA. The length of the CDR3 is 14 residues. Trimming took off 2 bases at V and 8 bases at J, with 15 bases between the two ends. CDR3 residues: CASSLRQGDGGYTF. The CDR3, as DNA: TGTGCCAGCAGCTTAAGGCAAGGGGATGGCGGCTACACCTTC.

The chain recombines TRBV7-2 with TRBJ2-7; a weak D match, TRBD2 (6 bases). V lost 3 bases to trimming and J lost 7 bases, with 13 bases between them. The CDR3 covers 13 residues. Germline CDR1 is SGHTA and CDR2 is FQGNSA. CDR3 DNA: TGTGCCAGCAGCTTGGAGGGGCCTACTGAGCAGTACTTC. Residues: CASSLEGPTEQYF.

The chain recombines TRBV2 with TRBJ1-1; tentatively, D is TRBD1 (6 bases). Trimming removed 8 bases at V and 2 bases at J, with 12 bases between. CDR1 is SNHLY and CDR2 is FYNNEI in the germline V gene. The CDR3 extends over 13 amino acids. The CDR3, as DNA: TGTGCCAGCGAGGAACAGGGAAACACTGAAGCTTTCTTT. Translated: CASEEQGNTEAFF.

This clone has a handful of counts. The V gene is TRBV6-5, the J gene TRBJ1-5, with D maybe TRBD1 (5 bases). CDR3 length: 14 residues. Germline V gene data show CDR1 as MNHEY and CDR2 as SVGAGI. Trimming cost V 6 bases and J 7 bases, with 16 bases left between them. The CDR3 DNA is TGTGCCAGCAGGGAGTTTCAGGGAGGACAGCCCCAGCATTTT. This codes for CASREFQGGQPQHF.

Comment on this clone: Other DNA sequences from this sample encode an identical CDR3 as well. The chain couples TRBV5-6 to TRBJ2-7; 7 bases line up with TRBD1. CDR1 is SGHDT, CDR2 YYEEEE, per germline. The V segment lost 4 bases and the J segment 3 bases; nucleotides outside the gene matches: 4. The CDR3 is made up of 13 amino acids. CDR3 residues: CASSLGQIYEQYF. DNA for the CDR3: TGTGCCAGCAGCCTGGGACAGATCTACGAGCAGTACTTC.

This clone occurred a few times. This sequence joins TRBV4-1 and TRBJ2-2; D may be TRBD2 (5 bases). The CDR3 runs to 14 residues. CDR1 is MGHRA, CDR2 YSYEKL, per germline. Trimming removed 5 bases from V and 5 bases from J, with 12 bases in between. CDR3 protein: CASSKIRGTGELFF. CDR3 nucleotide sequence: TGCGCCAGCAGCAAAATAAGAGGGACCGGGGAGCTGTTTTTT.

This clone showed up just once. V gene TRBV15 combines with J gene TRBJ2-7; D remains unclear. The V gene lost 0 bases and the J gene lost 1 base, with 7 bases spanning the gap. Germline CDR1 reads LNHNV; CDR2 reads YYDKDF (reference sequence). The CDR3 extends over 14 amino acids. Here the CDR3 reads CATSRDSGSYEQYF. Here the CDR3 DNA reads TGTGCCACCAGCAGAGATTCCGGTTCCTACGAGCAGTACTTC.

In this sample, this clone turned up once. V gene TRBV5-4 combines with J gene TRBJ2-7, with TRBD2 identical over 7 bases. Germline loops: CDR1 SGHNT, CDR2 YYREEE (reference sequence). The CDR3 contains 14 residues. Trimming took 0 bases from V and 4 from J; bases not matched to a gene: 4. CDR3 in DNA: TGTGCCAGCAGCTTGGGAGGACTAGGGTACGAGCAGTACTTC. Encoded protein: CASSLGGLGYEQYF.

The J gene is TRBJ2-7, the V gene TRBV6-1; 11 nucleotides agree with TRBD1. This CDR3 contains 16 residues. Germline CDR1 MNHNS, CDR2 SASEGT. The trim removed 4 bases at V and 0 bases at J, leaving 5 bases unmatched. Here the CDR3 reads CASSGLGTGGSYEQYF. CDR3 nucleotides: TGTGCCAGCAGTGGTTTAGGGACAGGGGGCTCCTACGAGCAGTACTTC.

Points on this clone: At one of its ends the junction is not consistent with the germline gene, which may arise from a read error. The chain has TRBV27 and TRBJ1-2; D possibly corresponds to TRBD1 (6 bases). This CDR3 region has 14 residues. The germline gives CDR1 MNHEY, CDR2 SMNVEV (reference sequence). CDR3 in DNA: TGTGCCAGCGGTTTGGACAGACGATCTTATGGCTACACCTTC. Amino acid sequence: CASGLDRRSYGYTF.

This rearrangement joins TRBV27 to TRBJ2-7; 9 positions agree with TRBD1. The length of the CDR3 is 14 residues. Germline V gene data show CDR1 as MNHEY and CDR2 as SMNVEV (reference sequence). V was clipped by 8 bases and J by 4 bases; unmatched bases: 9. In DNA form, the CDR3 reads TGTGCCAGCGCGTCGGGGACAGGGTGGTACGAGCAGTACTTC. As protein: CASASGTGWYEQYF.

This clone was recorded a few times. The chain has TRBV6-5 and TRBJ2-1, with 9 bases aligning to TRBD2. The CDR3 is 13 amino acids. Trimming removed 7 bases from V and 9 bases from J; junction bases left unmatched: 7. Germline CDR1 MNHEY, CDR2 SVGAGI. The DNA for the CDR3 is TGTGCCAGCATCTCGCCTAGCGGGATTGAGCAGTTCTTC. Translated, it gives CASISPSGIEQFF.

This clone occurred a few times. The chain employs TRBV9 and TRBJ1-2; no clear D gene. Germline CDR1 reads SGDLS; CDR2 reads YYNGEE. The CDR3 has 16 amino acids. V lost 0 bases and J 2 bases, leaving 14 bases between the germline ends. This CDR3 is CASSVGIGRENYGYTF. For the CDR3, the DNA is TGTGCCAGCAGCGTAGGTATCGGGCGGGAAAACTATGGCTACACCTTC. Complete variable domain (other parts from reference TRBV9 and TRBJ1-2): DSGVTQTPKHLITATGQRVTLRCSPRSGDLSVYWYQQSLDQGLQFLIQYYNGEERAKGNILERFSAQQFPDLHSELNLSSLELGDSALYFCASSVGIGRENYGYTFGSGTRLTVV.

Turning to this clone: Within the sample, other DNA sequences also encode this same CDR3. This CDR3 reads CASSLSGLAEETQYF. In DNA form, the CDR3 reads TGTGCCAGCAGCTTAAGTGGACTAGCGGAAGAGACCCAGTACTTC. The chain recombines TRBV7-3 with TRBJ2-5; 10 nucleotides align to TRBD2. The junction had 2 bases not matched to a gene; V was cut back by 1 base and J by 3 bases. CDR1 is SGHTA, CDR2 FQGTGA, per germline. CDR3 length: 15 residues.

This clone was observed a few times. The genes are TRBV7-3 and TRBJ2-3, with D tentatively TRBD2 (5 bases). V lost 5 bases and J 2 bases, leaving 14 bases between the germline ends. The germline V gene encodes CDR1 SGHTA and CDR2 FQGTGA. The CDR3 length is 15 residues. CDR3 DNA: TGTGCCAGCAGCCTTACACGGGAACCCACAGATACGCAGTATTTT. It yields the protein CASSLTREPTDTQYF. The variable domain in full, with the rest retrieved from reference TRBV7-3 and TRBJ2-3, is GAGVSQTPSNKVTEKGKYVELRCDPISGHTALYWYRQSLGQGPEFLIYFQGTGAADDSGLPNDRFFAVRPEGSVSTLKIQRTERGDSAVYLCASSLTREPTDTQYFGPGTRLTVL.

The chain employs TRBV7-2 and TRBJ1-1; possibly TRBD1 for D (6 bases). Trimming removed 5 bases at V and 13 bases at J, with 20 bases between. Per the germline V gene, CDR1 is SGHTA and CDR2 is FQGNSA. CDR3 length: 13 residues. The DNA for the CDR3 is TGTGCCAGCAGCAGGGGGGGGTCTGGGAAGGTTTTCTTT. It codes for CASSRGGSGKVFF.

This clone was picked up one time. The rearrangement uses TRBV5-4 and TRBJ1-4; D may be TRBD1 (6 bases). V was shortened by 3 bases and J by 1 base, with 13 bases between the two germline ends. This CDR3 is 16 amino acids long. The germline gives CDR1 SGHNT, CDR2 YYREEE (reference sequence). The CDR3 is CASSSNRDRTNEKLFF. CDR3 DNA: TGTGCCAGCAGCTCAAACAGGGATAGAACTAATGAAAAACTGTTTTTT.

This rearrangement joins TRBV4-3 to TRBJ2-7; D ambiguous. This CDR3 contains 16 residues. Germline CDR1 LGHNA, CDR2 YSLEER. The V gene lost 5 bases and the J gene lost 0 bases, with 17 bases spanning the gap. The DNA for the CDR3 is TGCGCCAGCAGCGAGACATTCCACCAGAGCTCCTACGAGCAGTACTTC. Translating it yields CASSETFHQSSYEQYF.

This clone was counted between two and nine times. This sequence joins TRBV5-1 and TRBJ1-4; perhaps TRBD1 as D (6 bases). Looked up from germline, CDR1 is SGHRS and CDR2 is YFSETQ. Trimming removed 4 bases at V and 4 bases at J, with 11 bases between. CDR3 length equals 14 residues. This CDR3 reads CASSRGTRNEKLFF. The CDR3 nucleotides are TGCGCCAGCAGCCGTGGGACACGTAATGAAAAACTGTTTTTT.

The J gene is TRBJ1-4, the V gene TRBV2; weak D call: TRBD1 (6 bases). Trimming left V 8 bases short and J 8 bases short, with 12 bases between. The CDR3 totals 12 residues. CDR1 and CDR2 from the germline V gene are SNHLY and FYNNEI. CDR3 DNA: TGTGCCAGCGAATGGGGGGGCGAAAAACTGTTTTTT. Amino acids: CASEWGGEKLFF.

J is TRBJ1-1 and V is TRBV6-1; no clear D gene. The CDR3 is 13 residues long. Germline loops: CDR1 MNHNS, CDR2 SASEGT. The ends were cut back, 5 bases at V and 1 base at J, with 8 bases in the middle. CDR3 region: CASSNKKNTEAFF. The CDR3 nucleotides read TGTGCCAGCAGTAATAAAAAGAACACTGAAGCTTTCTTT.